The rows below give T cell receptor beta chains drawn from one sample of a study of control samples from healthy donors and cancer patients. The data were produced by immunoSEQ multiplex PCR, yet TCRdb's version contains in-frame clones alone and is incomplete. The sample shows about 46,000 clones, around nine tenths of them seen only once. The sample taken for sequencing was PBMCs. Receptors were obtained from a man aged 50 to 59 with head and neck cancer. CDR3s include the opening cysteine and the closing phenylalanine or tryptophan. D genes are given only for firm matches. Size is omitted from some rows. Given values are once, few, many or a class for expanded clones.

V	J	length	D	size	CDR3	DNA
TRBV7-8	TRBJ1-3	16	NA	NA	CASSLRREGLRNTIYF	TGTGCCAGCAGCTTGAGGCGTGAGGGCCTTAGAAACACCATATATTTT
TRBV11-2	TRBJ1-1	15	NA	NA	CASSPPGAGYAEAFF	TGTGCCAGCAGCCCCCCTGGGGCAGGGTACGCTGAAGCTTTCTTT
TRBV11-2	TRBJ1-2	14	TRBD1	NA	CASSLVAGGNGYTF	TGTGCCAGCAGCTTAGTCGCAGGGGGCAATGGCTACACCTTC
TRBV4-2	TRBJ2-3	14	TRBD2	NA	CASTSREGPDTQYF	TGTGCCAGCACCTCAAGGGAGGGCCCAGATACGCAGTATTTT
TRBV5-1	TRBJ2-7	19	TRBD2	NA	CASSIGLAGGPVEGYEQYF	TGCGCCAGCAGCATCGGTCTAGCGGGAGGGCCCGTGGAAGGTTACGAGCAGTACTTC
TRBV19	TRBJ1-5	14	NA	NA	CASKVIGGSQPQHF	TGTGCCAGTAAGGTGATCGGGGGCAGTCAGCCCCAGCATTTT
TRBV7-8	TRBJ1-5	15	TRBD1	NA	CASSSWTGPNQPQHF	TGTGCCAGCAGTTCTTGGACAGGCCCCAATCAGCCCCAGCATTTT
TRBV11-3	TRBJ1-1	14	NA	NA	CASSLQELNTEAFF	TGTGCCAGCAGCTTACAAGAATTGAACACTGAAGCTTTCTTT
TRBV30	TRBJ2-1	15	TRBD2	once	CAWSAGLAGYNEQFF	TGTGCCTGGAGCGCTGGACTAGCGGGGTACAATGAGCAGTTCTTC
TRBV30	TRBJ2-1	15	NA	medium-sized	CAWSPDSRSYNEQFF	TGTGCCTGGAGCCCTGACAGTAGGTCCTACAATGAGCAGTTCTTC
TRBV27	TRBJ2-7	14	NA	NA	CASSLSGSSYEQYF	TGTGCCAGCAGTTTATCAGGAAGCTCCTACGAGCAGTACTTC
TRBV5-1	TRBJ2-1	14	NA	NA	CASSLAGADNEQFF	TGCGCCAGCAGCTTGGCAGGGGCGGACAATGAGCAGTTCTTC
TRBV15	TRBJ1-5	16	TRBD1	NA	CATSRPGQSPLQPQHF	TGTGCCACCAGCAGACCGGGACAGTCGCCTCTTCAGCCCCAGCATTTT
TRBV15	TRBJ2-7	16	NA	NA	CATSSPKGNYGYEQYF	TGTGCCACCAGCTCGCCTAAGGGGAATTATGGCTACGAGCAGTACTTC
TRBV6-6	TRBJ2-1	15	TRBD2	NA	CASSLSGSRYNEQFF	TGTGCCAGCAGCCTGAGCGGGAGCCGGTACAATGAGCAGTTCTTC
TRBV9	TRBJ1-5	16	NA	NA	CASSVGAESSNQPQHF	TGTGCCAGCAGCGTAGGGGCAGAATCAAGCAATCAGCCCCAGCATTTT
TRBV4-1	TRBJ2-5	16	TRBD1	NA	CASSQVTGQGDQTQYF	TGCGCCAGCAGCCAAGTAACAGGACAGGGGGATCAGACCCAGTACTTC
TRBV29-1	TRBJ2-7	13	TRBD1	NA	CSAQSTGPGEQYF	TGCAGCGCCCAATCGACAGGGCCTGGGGAGCAGTACTTC
TRBV18	TRBJ1-3	16	NA	NA	CASSPPQLPSGNTIYF	TGTGCCAGCTCACCACCCCAGCTCCCCTCTGGAAACACCATATATTTT
TRBV5-1	TRBJ2-2	14	NA	NA	CASSSYQLAGELFF	TGCGCCAGCAGCTCCTACCAGTTGGCCGGGGAGCTGTTTTTT
TRBV5-1	TRBJ2-7	16	NA	NA	CASSLERGTSGDEQYF	TGCGCCAGCAGCTTGGAACGGGGGACCTCCGGGGACGAGCAGTACTTC
TRBV12-5	TRBJ1-6	14	TRBD1	NA	CASGIGTEGSPLHF	TGTGCTAGTGGTATTGGGACAGAAGGTTCACCCCTCCACTTT
TRBV23-1	TRBJ1-1	14	NA	NA	CASSQWEPPLRAFF	TGCGCCAGCAGTCAATGGGAGCCCCCTCTGCGAGCTTTCTTT
TRBV18	TRBJ1-5	15	TRBD1	NA	CASSPGGTGLQPQHF	TGTGCCAGCTCACCCGGCGGGACAGGGTTGCAGCCCCAGCATTTT
TRBV5-6	TRBJ2-6	16	NA	NA	CASSRGLPSGANVLTF	TGTGCCAGCAGTCGGGGGCTTCCATCTGGGGCCAACGTCCTGACTTTC
TRBV24-1	TRBJ1-4	12	NA	NA	CATSLVREKLFF	TGTGCCACCAGCCTCGTCCGAGAAAAACTGTTTTTT
TRBV6-2/TRBV6-3	TRBJ2-7	15	NA	NA	CASSYRARAFYEQYF	TGTGCCAGCAGTTACCGGGCCAGGGCCTTCTACGAGCAGTACTTC